Each of the 23 T cell receptor beta chains below was sequenced from the same sample in a study of T-cell reconstitution after alpha-beta-depleted transplantation in children. The authors prepared the TCRbeta library with unique molecular identifiers. TCRdb processed the PCR reads anew with MiXCR; each CDR3 protein has one entry. This table has around 420,000 distinct CDR3 sequences, 15% to 20% appearing once. Material: PBMCs, mostly from graft donor cells, obtained 360 days after TCRalphabeta/CD19-depleted stem cell transplant. The receptor set was obtained from a boy younger than two who had a stem cell transplant for Wiskott-Aldrich syndrome, so the T cells may come from the graft donor.

This chain uses TRBV7-9 with TRBJ2-4; TRBD1 matches at 10 bases. Germline loops: CDR1 SEHNR, CDR2 FQNEAQ (reference sequence). The trim removed 6 bases at V and 9 bases at J, leaving 11 bases unmatched. There are 15 residues in the CDR3. CDR3 residues: CASSRDRGQQGIQYF. For the CDR3, the DNA is TGTGCCAGCAGTCGGGACAGGGGCCAGCAAGGCATTCAGTACTTC.

This clonotype was counted only a few times. V usage is TRBV19 and J usage is TRBJ2-1; 10 bases match TRBD2. With 8 bases clipped from V and 0 bases from J, the junction kept 4 bases outside the gene matches. This CDR3 contains 15 residues. Germline V gene sequence: CDR1 LNHDA, CDR2 SQIVND (reference sequence). The CDR3 sequence: CASYPSGSSYNEQFF. In nucleotides, the CDR3 is TGTGCCAGTTATCCTAGCGGGAGCTCCTACAATGAGCAGTTCTTC. Supplemented by reference TRBV19 and TRBJ2-1, the full variable domain reads DGGITQSPKYLFRKEGQNVTLSCEQNLNHDAMYWYRQDPGQGLRLIYYSQIVNDFQKGDIAEGYSVSREKKESFPLTVTSAQKNPTAFYLCASYPSGSSYNEQFFGPGTRLTVL.

Only a few counts were recorded for this clonotype. The chain combines TRBV4-1 with TRBJ2-5; D is undetermined. The V and J ends lost 0 bases and 2 bases respectively, with 13 bases between them. Per germline, CDR1 MGHRA and CDR2 YSYEKL. This CDR3 contains 16 residues. CDR3 in amino acids: CASSQDPLAEQETQYF. The CDR3 DNA reads TGCGCCAGCAGCCAAGATCCCCTCGCAGAACAAGAGACCCAGTACTTC.

In this sample, this clonotype turned up many times. The chain combines TRBV9 with TRBJ1-1; D gene ambiguous. In germline, CDR1 is SGDLS, CDR2 YYNGEE. The CDR3 spans 17 residues. V lost 3 bases and J lost 0, with 18 bases in between. The CDR3 DNA follows: TGTGCCAGCAGCGCCACCGATGGACGGAACATGAACACTGAAGCTTTCTTT. It is translated as CASSATDGRNMNTEAFF.

On this clonotype itself: One end of the junction does not line up with germline, which may come from a read error. The rearrangement uses TRBV7-2 and TRBJ2-1; D tentatively fits TRBD1 or TRBD2 (5 bases each). Per germline, CDR1 SGHTA and CDR2 FQGNSA. The CDR3 covers 14 residues. CDR3 residues: CANREGSSYNERFF. The DNA for the CDR3 is TGTGCCAACCGAGAGGGGAGCTCCTACAATGAGCGGTTCTTC.

The chain employs TRBV4-1 and TRBJ2-2; the D gene is possibly TRBD1 (6 bases). From germline, CDR1 is MGHRA and CDR2 YSYEKL. There are 16 residues in the CDR3. The V end lost 0 bases, the J end lost 10 bases, and 18 bases lay between the germline ends. The chain's CDR3 is CASSQDSWNRAKELFF. DNA of the CDR3: TGCGCCAGCAGCCAAGATAGTTGGAACAGGGCTAAGGAGCTGTTTTTT.

The V call is TRBV11-2, the J call TRBJ2-3; unclear D gene. The CDR3 runs 12 residues. Trimming pared 5 bases from V and 8 bases from J, leaving 11 bases between. The V gene's germline CDR1 is SGHAT and CDR2 FQNNGV. CDR3 DNA: TGTGCCAGCAGCGGGCCTTACGGTACGCAGTATTTT. Its protein is CASSGPYGTQYF.

V and J are TRBV12-3 or TRBV12-4 and TRBJ1-5; 9 positions agree with TRBD1. The CDR3 spans 16 residues. V was pared by 4 bases and J by 5 bases, with 9 bases of the junction left unmatched. CDR3 sequence: CASSSIWTGDYQPQHF. The CDR3 region has the DNA TGTGCCAGCAGTTCTATATGGACAGGGGACTATCAGCCCCAGCATTTT.

This sequence joins TRBV7-9 and TRBJ2-5; no clear D gene. The germline V and J ends were trimmed by 3 bases and 5 bases, with 10 bases remaining between them. Germline lookup yields CDR1 SEHNR and CDR2 FQNEAQ (reference sequence). This CDR3 contains 13 residues. The CDR3 here is CASSFIRSETQYF. CDR3 sequence (DNA): TGTGCCAGCAGCTTTATTAGGTCGGAGACCCAGTACTTC.

The chain carries TRBV6-5 and TRBJ2-2, with 8 positions matching TRBD1. The V gene end was trimmed by 5 bases and the J gene end by 3 bases; junction bases not matched to a gene: 8. This CDR3 spans 16 amino acids. Per germline, CDR1 MNHEY and CDR2 SVGAGI. CDR3 amino acids: CASSHPRGRDTGELFF. CDR3 in DNA: TGTGCCAGCAGTCACCCCAGGGGGCGCGACACCGGGGAGCTGTTTTTT.

This clonotype has only a few counts. The chain links TRBV6-5 to TRBJ2-4, with D uncertain. The CDR3 loop spans 15 amino acids. Trimming shortened V by 2 bases and J by 0 bases, and 8 bases separated the two germline ends. The V gene's germline CDR1 is MNHEY and CDR2 SVGAGI. CDR3 bases: TGTGCCAGCAGTTACACCGGGTTAGCCAAAAACATTCAGTACTTC. Translated: CASSYTGLAKNIQYF.

This clonotype has at least ten counts. V usage is TRBV15 and J usage is TRBJ2-5; weak D call: TRBD1 (5 bases). Trimming removed 1 base at V and 2 bases at J, with 14 bases between. Germline CDR1 LNHNV, CDR2 YYDKDF (reference sequence). This CDR3 is built from 16 residues. In nucleotides, the CDR3 is TGTGCCACCAGCAGAGTAAGCTGGCAGGGACAAGAGACCCAGTACTTC. Its protein product is CATSRVSWQGQETQYF.

The chain recombines TRBV6-5 with TRBJ1-1, with 7 positions matching TRBD1. CDR3 length: 16 residues. Germline trimming cut 2 bases from V and 1 base from J; bases unmatched to any gene: 7. The V gene's germline CDR1 is MNHEY and CDR2 SVGAGI. The CDR3 DNA follows: TGTGCCAGCAGTTACCTGACAGGGTTTGGGAACACTGAAGCTTTCTTT. Its translation: CASSYLTGFGNTEAFF.

This clonotype appeared a few times. V usage is TRBV29-1 and J usage is TRBJ2-5; D remains unclear. CDR1 SQVTM and CDR2 ANQGSEA come from the germline V gene. V gave up 0 bases and J gave up 5 bases, with 19 bases separating them. The CDR3 length is 16 residues. CDR3 residues: CSVEDLWESGLETQYF. The CDR3 coding sequence is TGCAGCGTTGAAGATCTGTGGGAATCTGGATTGGAGACCCAGTACTTC.

This clonotype was detected a few times. This rearrangement joins TRBV11-2 to TRBJ2-3, with 11 bases matching TRBD2. The germline V gene encodes CDR1 SGHAT and CDR2 FQNNGV. The V and J ends lost 4 bases and 4 bases, in that order; junction bases with no gene match: 19. The CDR3 consists of 20 residues. The CDR3 DNA follows: TGTGCCAGCAGCTCCTTTTCCTTTCACCTTCTAGCGGGAGGAGCAGATACGCAGTATTTT. Its translation is CASSSFSFHLLAGGADTQYF. The entire variable domain, with the rest obtained from reference TRBV11-2 and TRBJ2-3, is as follows: EAGVAQSPRYKIIEKRQSVAFWCNPISGHATLYWYQQILGQGPKLLIQFQNNGVVDDSQLPKDRFSAERLKGVDSTLKIQPAKLEDSAVYLCASSSFSFHLLAGGADTQYFGPGTRLTVL.

This chain joins TRBV20-1 and TRBJ2-1; either TRBD1 or TRBD2 may supply D (5 bases each). V shed 6 bases and J shed 0 bases, with 12 bases lying between them. CDR1 and CDR2 from the germline V gene are DFQATT and SNEGSKA (reference sequence). The CDR3 is 14 amino acids. The CDR3 loop is CSAEGRSSYNEQFF. The CDR3, as DNA: TGCAGTGCAGAGGGGCGTAGCTCCTACAATGAGCAGTTCTTC.

The chain employs TRBV12-2 and TRBJ2-7. TRBV12-2 is designated a pseudogene. The CDR3 spans 17 residues. The CDR3: CASRLGTSGGHSYEQYF. For the CDR3, the DNA is TGTGCAAGTCGCTTAGGGACTAGCGGGGGTCACTCCTACGAGCAGTACTTC.

V is TRBV7-9 and J is TRBJ1-2, with D possibly being TRBD1 (5 bases). CDR1 and CDR2 from the germline V gene are SEHNR and FQNEAQ (reference sequence). This CDR3 region has 17 residues. Trimming took off 5 bases at V and 0 bases at J, with 19 bases between the two ends. In nucleotides, the CDR3 is TGTGCCAGCAGCCCCAAGGGGTGGATGGGAGCTAACTATGGCTACACCTTC. This gives the protein CASSPKGWMGANYGYTF.

This clonotype has a handful of counts. The CDR3 protein is CASSQDYVRSSYEQYF. The CDR3 DNA reads TGCGCCAGCAGCCAAGATTATGTACGAAGCTCCTACGAGCAGTACTTC. V usage is TRBV4-1 and J usage is TRBJ2-7, with D unclear. CDR3 length: 16 amino acids. Trimming cost V 0 bases and J 0 bases, with 12 bases left between them. Germline CDR1 MGHRA, CDR2 YSYEKL.

This clonotype has just a few counts. This chain links TRBV20-1 with TRBJ1-2, with a tentative D call TRBD1 (5 bases). The V and J ends lost 6 bases and 2 bases respectively, with 16 bases between them. The germline V gene encodes CDR1 DFQATT and CDR2 SNEGSKA (reference sequence). The CDR3 contains 14 residues. CDR3 sequence reads: CSAPLGDRNYGYTF. CDR3 coding DNA: TGCAGTGCCCCACTCGGGGACCGAAACTATGGCTACACCTTC.

This clonotype has more than one count but fewer than ten. The chain recombines TRBV29-1 with TRBJ2-4; TRBD2 is a possible D gene (5 bases). Looked up from germline, CDR1 is SQVTM and CDR2 is ANQGSEA. Between the trimmed V and J ends, which lost 2 bases and 2 bases, there was a span of 7 bases. The CDR3 has 13 amino acids. For the CDR3, the DNA is TGCAGCGTTGAACGGGGTTCCAAAAACATTCAGTACTTC. Protein sequence: CSVERGSKNIQYF.

The CDR3 DNA follows: TGCGCCAGCAGCTTGGTGGGAGGGTCTGAAGCTTTCTTT. It is translated as CASSLVGGSEAFF. The chain employs TRBV5-1 and TRBJ1-1; D is uncertain. The CDR3 consists of 13 residues. V lost 0 bases to trimming and J lost 6 bases, with 9 bases between them. Germline lookup yields CDR1 SGHRS and CDR2 YFSETQ.

This clonotype was seen ten or more times. The chain has TRBV7-2 and TRBJ2-1, with 10 bases lining up with TRBD2. Trimming removed 1 base from V and 9 bases from J; junction bases left unmatched: 0. Looked up from germline, CDR1 is SGHTA and CDR2 is FQGNSA. The CDR3 is 13 residues long. CDR3 sequence (DNA): TGTGCCAGCAGCTTAGAGCGGGAGGGTGAGCAGTTCTTC. The encoded protein is CASSLEREGEQFF.